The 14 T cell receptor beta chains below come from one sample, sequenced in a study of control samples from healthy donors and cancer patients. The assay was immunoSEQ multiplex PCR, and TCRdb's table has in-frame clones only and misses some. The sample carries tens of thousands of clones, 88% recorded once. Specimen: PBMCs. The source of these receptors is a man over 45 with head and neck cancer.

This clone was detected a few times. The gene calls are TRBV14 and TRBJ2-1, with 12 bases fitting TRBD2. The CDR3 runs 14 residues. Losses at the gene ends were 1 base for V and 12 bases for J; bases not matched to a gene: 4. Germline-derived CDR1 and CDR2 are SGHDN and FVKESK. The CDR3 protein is CASSQASGRASQFF. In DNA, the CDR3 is TGTGCCAGCAGCCAAGCTAGCGGGAGGGCCTCGCAGTTCTTC.

The DNA of the CDR3 is TGCGCCAGCAACAGGGGGGCCCAAGAGACCCAGTACTTC. Translating gives CASNRGAQETQYF. This chain uses TRBV5-1 with TRBJ2-5, with 8 bases matching TRBD1. V gave up 6 bases and J gave up 1 base; unmatched junction bases: 2. The CDR3 has 13 residues. Germline CDR1 is SGHRS and CDR2 is YFSETQ.

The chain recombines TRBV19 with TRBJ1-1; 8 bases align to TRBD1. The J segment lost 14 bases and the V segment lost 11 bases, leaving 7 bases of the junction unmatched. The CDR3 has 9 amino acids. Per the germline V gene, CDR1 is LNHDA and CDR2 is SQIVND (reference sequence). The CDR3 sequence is CALYRGTFF. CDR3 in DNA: TGTGCCTTATACAGGGGGACATTCTTT.

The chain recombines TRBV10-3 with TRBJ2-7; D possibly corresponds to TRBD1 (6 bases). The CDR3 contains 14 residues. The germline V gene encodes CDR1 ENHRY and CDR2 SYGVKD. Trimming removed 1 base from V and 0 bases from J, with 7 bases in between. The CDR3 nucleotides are TGTGCCATCAGTGAGTGGACAGCCTCCTACGAGCAGTACTTC. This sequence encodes CAISEWTASYEQYF.

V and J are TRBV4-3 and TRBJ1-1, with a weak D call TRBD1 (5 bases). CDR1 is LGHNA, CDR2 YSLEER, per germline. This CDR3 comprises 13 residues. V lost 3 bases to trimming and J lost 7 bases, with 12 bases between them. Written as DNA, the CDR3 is TGCGCCAGCAGCCACCCTGGGGGGGATGAAGCTTTCTTT. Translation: CASSHPGGDEAFF.

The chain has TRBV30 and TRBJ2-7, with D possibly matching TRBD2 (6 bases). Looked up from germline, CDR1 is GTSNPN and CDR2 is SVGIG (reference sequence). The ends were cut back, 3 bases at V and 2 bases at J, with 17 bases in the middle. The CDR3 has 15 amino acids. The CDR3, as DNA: TGTGCCTGGAGATTATTCGGCGGGGTAACCTACGAGCAGTACTTC. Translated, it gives CAWRLFGGVTYEQYF.

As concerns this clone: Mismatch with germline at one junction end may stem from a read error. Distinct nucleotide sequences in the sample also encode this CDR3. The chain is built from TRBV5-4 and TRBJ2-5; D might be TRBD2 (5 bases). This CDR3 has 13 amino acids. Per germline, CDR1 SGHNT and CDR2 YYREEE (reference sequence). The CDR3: CASSLGSEETQYF. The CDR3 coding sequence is TGTGCCAGCAGCTTGGGTAGCGAAGAAACCCAGTACTTC.

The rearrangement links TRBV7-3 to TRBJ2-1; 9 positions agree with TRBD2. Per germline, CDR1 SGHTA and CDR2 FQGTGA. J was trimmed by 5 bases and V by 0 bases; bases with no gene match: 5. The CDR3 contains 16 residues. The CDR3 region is CASSLTGTSYHNEQFF. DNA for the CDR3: TGTGCCAGCAGCTTAACTGGGACTAGCTACCACAATGAGCAGTTCTTC.

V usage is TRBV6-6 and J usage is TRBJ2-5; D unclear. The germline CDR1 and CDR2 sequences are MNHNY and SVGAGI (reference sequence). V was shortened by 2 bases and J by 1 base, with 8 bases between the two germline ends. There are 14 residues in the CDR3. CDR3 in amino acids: CASSYPGSQETQYF. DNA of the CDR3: TGTGCCAGCAGTTACCCAGGCAGCCAAGAGACCCAGTACTTC.

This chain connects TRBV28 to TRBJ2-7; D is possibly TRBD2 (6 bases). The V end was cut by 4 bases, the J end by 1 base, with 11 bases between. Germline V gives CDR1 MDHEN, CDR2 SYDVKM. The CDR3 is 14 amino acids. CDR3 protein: CASSSGTLSYEQYF. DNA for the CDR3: TGTGCCAGCAGTTCCGGGACTCTGTCCTACGAGCAGTACTTC.

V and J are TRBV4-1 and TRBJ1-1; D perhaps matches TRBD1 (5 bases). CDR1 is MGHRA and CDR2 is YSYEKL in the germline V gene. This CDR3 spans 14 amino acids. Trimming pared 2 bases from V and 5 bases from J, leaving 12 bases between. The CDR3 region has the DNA TGCGCCAGCAGCCAACCCCGGGGGGGTACTGAAGCTTTCTTT. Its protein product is CASSQPRGGTEAFF.

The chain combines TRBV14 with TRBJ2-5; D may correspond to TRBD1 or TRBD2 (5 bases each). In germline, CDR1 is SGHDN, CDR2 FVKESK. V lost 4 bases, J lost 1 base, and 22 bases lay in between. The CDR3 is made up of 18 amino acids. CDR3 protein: CASSLAFRGERGQETQYF. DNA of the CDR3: TGTGCCAGCAGCCTAGCGTTCCGGGGTGAAAGGGGCCAAGAGACCCAGTACTTC.

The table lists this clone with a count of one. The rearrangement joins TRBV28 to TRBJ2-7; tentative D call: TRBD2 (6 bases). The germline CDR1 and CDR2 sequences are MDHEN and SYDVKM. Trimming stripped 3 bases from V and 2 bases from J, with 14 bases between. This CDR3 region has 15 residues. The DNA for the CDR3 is TGTGCCAGCAGTTTGAGGGGAGGTCGTCCCTACGAGCAGTACTTC. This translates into CASSLRGGRPYEQYF.

The CDR3 here is CASSREYWDSRASGANVLTF. The CDR3 nucleotides read TGTGCCAGCAGTCGCGAGTACTGGGACAGCCGGGCCTCTGGGGCCAACGTCCTGACTTTC. The V gene is TRBV6-6, the J gene TRBJ2-6; 7 bases fit TRBD1. The CDR3 is made up of 20 amino acids. Germline values: CDR1 MNHNY, CDR2 SVGAGI (reference sequence). The V segment lost 5 bases and the J segment 0 bases; nucleotides outside the gene matches: 16.